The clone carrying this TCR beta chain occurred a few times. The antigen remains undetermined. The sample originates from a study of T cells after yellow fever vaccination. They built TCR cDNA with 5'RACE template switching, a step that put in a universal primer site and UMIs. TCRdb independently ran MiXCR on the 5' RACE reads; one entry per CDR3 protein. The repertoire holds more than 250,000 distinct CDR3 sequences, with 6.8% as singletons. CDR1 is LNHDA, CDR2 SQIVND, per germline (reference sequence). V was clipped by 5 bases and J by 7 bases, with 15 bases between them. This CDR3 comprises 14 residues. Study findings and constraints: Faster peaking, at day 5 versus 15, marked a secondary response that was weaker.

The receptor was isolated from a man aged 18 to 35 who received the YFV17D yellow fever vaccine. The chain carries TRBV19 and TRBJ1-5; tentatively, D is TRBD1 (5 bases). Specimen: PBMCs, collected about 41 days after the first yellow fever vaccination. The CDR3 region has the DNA TGTGCCAGTAGTGGATTGGGGCAGCAGCAGCCCCAGCATTTT. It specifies CASSGLGQQQPQHF.